A selection of T cell receptor beta chains follows, all from one sample in a study of OX40 agonist ivuxolimab in advanced cancers. TCRdb's copy holds only in-frame clones and misses some; the assay was immunoSEQ multiplex PCR. The sample consists of some 86,000 clones, about 89% of them appearing once. Sequencing used CD4+ or CD8+ T cells sorted from blood, obtained in a trial of the OX40 agonist ivuxolimab. The receptors originated from an adult with an advanced solid tumor such as melanoma, head and neck, liver or kidney cancer. Both conserved end residues are part of each CDR3. Each record gives: J gene, V gene, D gene, clone size, CDR3 protein, CDR3 DNA. D genes are given only for firm matches. Only part of the rows carry a size: once, few, many, or a class if the clone is expanded.

J gene: TRBJ2-6; V gene: TRBV27; D gene: NA; clone size: NA; CDR3 protein: CASSVQGTGANVLTF; CDR3 DNA: TGTGCCAGCAGTGTTCAGGGAACTGGGGCCAACGTCCTGACTTTC
J gene: TRBJ2-2; V gene: TRBV9; D gene: NA; clone size: NA; CDR3 protein: CASSLNTDPTGELFF; CDR3 DNA: TGTGCCAGCAGCCTTAATACCGACCCCACCGGGGAGCTGTTTTTT
J gene: TRBJ2-5; V gene: TRBV14; D gene: NA; clone size: NA; CDR3 protein: CASSLGAEETQYF; CDR3 DNA: TGTGCCAGCAGCCTGGGGGCAGAAGAGACCCAGTACTTC
J gene: TRBJ2-1; V gene: TRBV27; D gene: NA; clone size: NA; CDR3 protein: CASGTRPGKNEQFF; CDR3 DNA: TGTGCCAGCGGTACAAGGCCAGGGAAAAATGAGCAGTTCTTC
J gene: TRBJ1-2; V gene: TRBV27; D gene: NA; clone size: NA; CDR3 protein: CASSLKSAGYGYTF; CDR3 DNA: TGTGCCAGCAGTTTAAAGTCAGCCGGCTATGGCTACACCTTC
J gene: TRBJ1-5; V gene: TRBV18; D gene: NA; clone size: NA; CDR3 protein: CASSRGDNQPQHF; CDR3 DNA: TGTGCCAGCTCACGAGGTGATAATCAGCCCCAGCATTTT
J gene: TRBJ1-2; V gene: TRBV9; D gene: NA; clone size: NA; CDR3 protein: CASSVAPLGTNYGYTF; CDR3 DNA: TGTGCCAGCAGCGTAGCTCCTCTCGGGACTAACTATGGCTACACCTTC
J gene: TRBJ2-3; V gene: TRBV2; D gene: TRBD2; clone size: NA; CDR3 protein: CASSSTSGRTDTQYF; CDR3 DNA: TGTGCCAGCAGTTCGACTAGCGGGAGGACAGATACGCAGTATTTT
J gene: TRBJ2-7; V gene: TRBV27; D gene: NA; clone size: NA; CDR3 protein: CASSAGTTSYEQYF; CDR3 DNA: TGTGCCAGTTCAGCGGGCACGACCTCCTACGAGCAGTACTTC
J gene: TRBJ2-7; V gene: TRBV27; D gene: NA; clone size: NA; CDR3 protein: CASSSRDTYEQYF; CDR3 DNA: TGTGCCAGCAGTAGTAGGGACACCTACGAGCAGTACTTC
J gene: TRBJ2-3; V gene: TRBV7-3; D gene: NA; clone size: NA; CDR3 protein: CASSLTYGSSDTQYF; CDR3 DNA: TGTGCCAGCAGCTTAACTTACGGCAGTTCAGATACGCAGTATTTT
J gene: TRBJ1-2; V gene: TRBV27; D gene: TRBD1; clone size: NA; CDR3 protein: CASRTGDNYGYTF; CDR3 DNA: TGTGCCAGCAGGACAGGGGATAACTATGGCTACACCTTC
J gene: TRBJ2-1; V gene: TRBV21-1; D gene: NA; clone size: NA; CDR3 protein: CASSKCGQGGEDEQFF; CDR3 DNA: TGTGCCAGCAGCAAATGCGGACAGGGTGGCGAGGATGAGCAGTTCTTC
J gene: TRBJ1-1; V gene: TRBV28; D gene: NA; clone size: once; CDR3 protein: CASKDTLNTEAFF; CDR3 DNA: TGTGCCAGCAAGGACACATTGAACACTGAAGCTTTCTTT
J gene: TRBJ2-3; V gene: TRBV9; D gene: NA; clone size: NA; CDR3 protein: CASSVGPQHTDTQYF; CDR3 DNA: TGTGCCAGCAGCGTAGGTCCCCAGCACACAGATACGCAGTATTTT
J gene: TRBJ2-5; V gene: TRBV5-1; D gene: NA; clone size: NA; CDR3 protein: CASSLVDGGETQYF; CDR3 DNA: TGCGCCAGCAGCTTGGTGGATGGGGGCGAGACCCAGTACTTC
J gene: TRBJ2-2; V gene: TRBV14; D gene: TRBD1; clone size: once; CDR3 protein: CASSHRDSPFAGELFF; CDR3 DNA: TGTGCCAGCAGCCATCGGGACAGCCCTTTTGCGGGGGAGCTGTTTTTT
J gene: TRBJ1-2; V gene: TRBV4-1; D gene: NA; clone size: NA; CDR3 protein: CASSHLLEALPLGTF; CDR3 DNA: TGCGCCAGCAGCCATCTTCTCGAAGCTCTTCCCCTCGGCACCTTC
J gene: TRBJ2-7; V gene: TRBV7-3; D gene: TRBD2; clone size: NA; CDR3 protein: CASSLMASGSLYEQYF; CDR3 DNA: TGTGCCAGCAGCTTAATGGCTAGCGGGAGTTTATACGAGCAGTACTTC
J gene: TRBJ1-3; V gene: TRBV11-2; D gene: TRBD1; clone size: NA; CDR3 protein: CASSFRQGSSGNTIYF; CDR3 DNA: TGTGCCAGCAGTTTCAGACAGGGGAGCTCTGGAAACACCATATATTTT